The rows below give T cell receptor beta chains drawn from one sample of a study of T-cell memory formation after mild COVID-19. TCRdb recomputed calls from the 5' RACE reads with MiXCR, one row per CDR3 protein. The sample has about 430,000 distinct CDR3 sequences; 18% are singletons. The sample was PBMCs or a T cell subset sorted from them (not recorded which). These receptors all stem from a man aged 18 to 29 who had mild COVID-19 (a few samples of this study predate the infection). Cell type and time point are not known. CDR3s include the opening cysteine and the closing phenylalanine or tryptophan. A D gene is named only where the DNA matches it firmly. Where a row states a size, it is once, few, many or the class of an expanded clone; other rows omit it.

D	size	length	J	V	DNA	CDR3
.	.	15	TRBJ2-3	TRBV24-1	TGTGCCACCAGTGATTCTCGGGGGGCCGGTGATACGCAGTATTTT	CATSDSRGAGDTQYF
.	.	14	TRBJ1-1	TRBV5-1	TGCGCCAGCAAGAGGCGGACGGATGGCACGGAAGCTTTCTTT	CASKRRTDGTEAFF
.	many	16	TRBJ2-3	TRBV5-4	TGTGCCAGCAGCTCGGGGGGACAGACTAGCACAGATACGCAGTATTTT	CASSSGGQTSTDTQYF
.	.	14	TRBJ1-2	TRBV6-2/TRBV6-3	TGTGCCAGCAGCTCCTACCCCCGCGACTATGGCTACACCTTC	CASSSYPRDYGYTF
TRBD2	few	16	TRBJ2-7	TRBV5-1	TGCGCCAGCGGCCCACGACGGGGGGGGACCTCCTACGAGCAGTACTTC	CASGPRRGGTSYEQYF
TRBD1	.	16	TRBJ2-3	TRBV20-1	TGCAGTGCTAGAGGCCCGGGACAGGGGGTAACAGATACGCAGTATTTT	CSARGPGQGVTDTQYF
.	few	13	TRBJ2-3	TRBV6-2/TRBV6-3	TGTGCCACCGTTCGGGCCCCCACAGATACGCAGTATTTT	CATVRAPTDTQYF
.	.	15	TRBJ1-1	TRBV14	TGTGCCAGCAGCCATGGCCAGTATTTGAACACTGAAGCTTTCTTT	CASSHGQYLNTEAFF
TRBD1	.	14	TRBJ2-6	TRBV4-1	TGCGCCAGCAAGACAGGGGTAGGGGCCAACGTCCTGACTTTC	CASKTGVGANVLTF
TRBD2	few	17	TRBJ2-3	TRBV7-8	TGTGCCAGCAGCCAAGAGCGGAGCGGGGTATTCACAGATACGCAGTATTTT	CASSQERSGVFTDTQYF
.	many	13	TRBJ1-1	TRBV7-9	TGTGCCAGCAGCGCCCAGGTGAACACTGAAGCTTTCTTT	CASSAQVNTEAFF
.	few	14	TRBJ1-5	TRBV12-3/TRBV12-4	TGTGCCAGCAGTCCAAGGCAGGGATATCAGCCCCAGCATTTT	CASSPRQGYQPQHF
.	once	15	TRBJ1-1	TRBV18	TGTGCCAGCTCACCACGGTTGCCAGAGAACACTGAAGTTTTCTTT	CASSPRLPENTEVFF
TRBD2	many	13	TRBJ2-5	TRBV3-1	TGTGCCAGCACGGGGGGGCACCAAGAGACCCAGTACTTC	CASTGGHQETQYF
.	.	13	TRBJ2-5	TRBV7-8	TGTGCCAGCAGCGAACAGGATTGGGAGACCCAGTACTTC	CASSEQDWETQYF
.	few	13	TRBJ2-5	TRBV11-2	TGTGCCAGCAGACCCGGGGTTTTGGAGACCCAGTACTTC	CASRPGVLETQYF
TRBD2	.	15	TRBJ2-1	TRBV4-3	TGCGCCAGCAGCCTCGGAGACCTAGCGGGGGTTGAGCAGTTCTTC	CASSLGDLAGVEQFF
.	.	15	TRBJ1-4	TRBV7-2	TGTGCCAGCAGCTTGGGCCTGACGGCTAATGAAAAACTGTTTTTT	CASSLGLTANEKLFF
.	few	14	TRBJ2-1	TRBV24-1	TGTGCCACCTCAAAGGGCAGGGGCTACAATGAGCAGTTCTTC	CATSKGRGYNEQFF
.	few	17	TRBJ2-1	TRBV4-2	TGTGCCAGCAGCCAGGTCAACTCCGATCCGTCTTACAATGAGCAGTTCTTC	CASSQVNSDPSYNEQFF
.	few	15	TRBJ1-5	TRBV9	TGTGCCAGCAGCGCAGGAGGGAATAGCAATCAGCCCCAGCATTTT	CASSAGGNSNQPQHF
.	once	16	TRBJ2-7	TRBV10-3	TGTGCCATCAGTGAGTCGACAGGAGGTCCACTACATGAGCAGTACTTC	CAISESTGGPLHEQYF
.	.	14	TRBJ1-4	TRBV7-9	TGTGCCAGCAGCTTCCGACAGATTAATGAAAAACTGTTTTTT	CASSFRQINEKLFF
.	few	14	TRBJ2-3	TRBV4-2	TGTGCCAGCAGCCAAGAGGCTTATACAGATACGCAGTATTTT	CASSQEAYTDTQYF
.	few	14	TRBJ1-2	TRBV6-2/TRBV6-3	TGTGCCAGCAGTTACTTCGGCCCAGGCTATGGCTACACCTTC	CASSYFGPGYGYTF